Here is one TCR beta chain with its context. Germline V gene sequence: CDR1 MNHEY, CDR2 SMNVEV (reference sequence). Losses at the gene ends were 7 bases for V and 4 bases for J; bases not matched to a gene: 9. This CDR3 region has 14 residues. This sample was taken from a study of blood T cell repertoires in COVID-19. Study at large: Italy, Spain and the United States were the sources of the convalescent and acute COVID-19 samples. Nucleic acid was either cDNA or gDNA, and it came from T cells, B-cell-depleted T cells, or PBMCs.

In the original processing: Nucleated cell number was recorded as an estimate derived from reference gene primer amplification. The repertoire was sequenced with immunoSEQ multiplex PCR; TCRdb's copy has only in-frame clones and lacks some. V, J and clone size are taken as reported in that table, and D and trimming were inferred from the DNA itself. The sample shows 90,000 to 150,000 clones, approximately 79% of them seen only once. The receptor's source is a man aged 45-65 years with acute or convalescent COVID-19. Specimen: peripheral blood. This chain links TRBV27 with TRBJ1-1; TRBD1 matches at 7 bases. CDR3 sequence: CASMIQGFGTEAFF. CDR3 in DNA: TGTGCCAGCATGATACAGGGGTTTGGCACTGAAGCTTTCTTT.